The clone carrying this T cell receptor (beta chain) was observed once. Its antigen is not known. These data belong to a study of blood T cells in healthy people across ages. Study conclusions and caveats: Older age coincided with a roughly linear decline in TCR beta diversity per million T cells.

This CDR3 spans 13 amino acids. V was trimmed by 2 bases and J by 5 bases, leaving 9 bases between them. Germline V CDR1 and CDR2: KGHSH, LQKENI. A second roughly 6 to 11 cycle PCR used barcoded and J-beta primers. MiXCR, run by TCRdb on the 5' RACE reads, gives a single entry per CDR3 protein. The profile shows roughly 800,000 distinct CDR3 sequences, roughly 64% of them singletons. Sequencing was done on a sample of blood. The receptor was derived from a man aged 25-45 years in good health. The gene calls are TRBV18 and TRBJ1-1; no clear D. CDR3 nucleotide sequence: TGTGCCAGCTCACCAGGATCGGGGACTGAAGCTTTCTTT. The encoded protein is CASSPGSGTEAFF.